These T cell receptor beta chains were read from a single sample in a study of T cells in Graves' hyperthyroidism and ophthalmopathy. One entry per CDR3 protein, called by TCRdb with MiXCR from the multiplex PCR reads. This sample has about 720,000 distinct CDR3 sequences, with about 16% found just once. The sample comprised blood. The source is a man between 18 and 35 years old with Graves' hyperthyroidism. CDR3s include the opening cysteine and the closing phenylalanine or tryptophan. The D gene is left open where the match is weak. Some rows have no size entry. The others give once, few or many, or a class for an expanded clone.

d_gene: TRBD1
abundance: few
v_gene: TRBV11-2
len: 14
j_gene: TRBJ2-5
CDR3nt: TGTGCCAGCACCAGGCAGGGGGCCTGGGAGACCCAGTACTTC
CDR3aa: CASTRQGAWETQYF

d_gene: TRBD2
abundance: -
v_gene: TRBV6-2/TRBV6-3
len: 17
j_gene: TRBJ2-1
CDR3nt: TGTGCCAGCAGTTACGTCCTAGCGGGAGGACCCTACAATGAGCAGTTCTTC
CDR3aa: CASSYVLAGGPYNEQFF

d_gene: TRBD1
abundance: few
v_gene: TRBV29-1
len: 15
j_gene: TRBJ2-7
CDR3nt: TGCAGCGTTGGACGAAACAGGGGCCTCTTCCACGAGCAGTACTTC
CDR3aa: CSVGRNRGLFHEQYF

d_gene: TRBD1
abundance: many
v_gene: TRBV28
len: 15
j_gene: TRBJ1-2
CDR3nt: TGTGCCAGCAGTTTATACGAGAGGACAGGGGAGGGCTACACCTTC
CDR3aa: CASSLYERTGEGYTF

d_gene: TRBD1
abundance: -
v_gene: TRBV6-1
len: 18
j_gene: TRBJ1-5
CDR3nt: TGTGCCAGCAGCCGAACGGGACAGGGTCCTTATAGCAATCAGCCCCAGCATTTT
CDR3aa: CASSRTGQGPYSNQPQHF

d_gene: -
abundance: many
v_gene: TRBV28
len: 14
j_gene: TRBJ2-4
CDR3nt: TGTGCCAGCGCAGAGGGTGTAGCCAAAAACATTCAGTACTTC
CDR3aa: CASAEGVAKNIQYF

d_gene: TRBD2
abundance: -
v_gene: TRBV5-6
len: 15
j_gene: TRBJ2-3
CDR3nt: TGTGCCAGCAGCAAGGAAGCGGGAGGGGCAGATACGCAGTATTTT
CDR3aa: CASSKEAGGADTQYF

d_gene: TRBD1
abundance: -
v_gene: TRBV28
len: 13
j_gene: TRBJ1-2
CDR3nt: TGTGCCAGCAGTTGGGGACAGAACTATGGCTACACCTTC
CDR3aa: CASSWGQNYGYTF

d_gene: TRBD2
abundance: -
v_gene: TRBV19
len: 14
j_gene: TRBJ2-5
CDR3nt: TGTGCCAGTAGTATTGGACGGGAGGTGGGGACCCAGTACTTC
CDR3aa: CASSIGREVGTQYF

d_gene: -
abundance: many
v_gene: TRBV2
len: 11
j_gene: TRBJ2-3
CDR3nt: TGTGCCAGCAGTAAGACAGATACGCAGTATTTT
CDR3aa: CASSKTDTQYF

d_gene: -
abundance: many
v_gene: TRBV30
len: 12
j_gene: TRBJ1-2
CDR3nt: TGTGCCTGGAGTCGGGGGGCGCGAGGCTACACCTTC
CDR3aa: CAWSRGARGYTF

d_gene: TRBD2
abundance: -
v_gene: TRBV12-3/TRBV12-4
len: 17
j_gene: TRBJ2-5
CDR3nt: TGTGCCAGCAGTTTGAGCATGGGCGGGAGGCGAGGAGAGACCCAGTACTTC
CDR3aa: CASSLSMGGRRGETQYF

d_gene: TRBD1
abundance: few
v_gene: TRBV11-3
len: 14
j_gene: TRBJ1-4
CDR3nt: TGTGCCAGCGGACAGGGGGCCCCTAATGAAAAACTGTTTTTT
CDR3aa: CASGQGAPNEKLFF

d_gene: -
abundance: few
v_gene: TRBV19
len: 15
j_gene: TRBJ2-7
CDR3nt: TGTGCCAGTAGCAGTGAGCAGGGGAGGGTCTACGAGCAGTACTTC
CDR3aa: CASSSEQGRVYEQYF

d_gene: TRBD2
abundance: few
v_gene: TRBV19
len: 14
j_gene: TRBJ2-7
CDR3nt: TGTGCCAGTAGTATAGTAGCGGGAGGATCCGAGCAGTACTTC
CDR3aa: CASSIVAGGSEQYF

d_gene: -
abundance: few
v_gene: TRBV20-1
len: 13
j_gene: TRBJ1-5
CDR3nt: TGCAGTGCCGCGGGGGGTGGCAATCAGCCCCAGCATTTT
CDR3aa: CSAAGGGNQPQHF

d_gene: -
abundance: few
v_gene: TRBV7-8
len: 13
j_gene: TRBJ2-1
CDR3nt: TGTGCCAGCAGCCAGGACATACTCAATGAGCAGTTCTTC
CDR3aa: CASSQDILNEQFF

d_gene: TRBD2
abundance: -
v_gene: TRBV7-2
len: 12
j_gene: TRBJ2-7
CDR3nt: TGTGCCAGCGGGGGGGTACCCTACGAGCAGTACTTC
CDR3aa: CASGGVPYEQYF

d_gene: -
abundance: few
v_gene: TRBV6-2/TRBV6-3
len: 15
j_gene: TRBJ2-6
CDR3nt: TGTGCCAGCAGGAATGGGGGCTCTGGGGCCAACGTCCTGACTTTC
CDR3aa: CASRNGGSGANVLTF

d_gene: TRBD1
abundance: few
v_gene: TRBV14
len: 15
j_gene: TRBJ2-7
CDR3nt: TGTGCCAGCAGCCACCGGGACAGCGTCTACTACGAGCAGTACTTC
CDR3aa: CASSHRDSVYYEQYF